This is a list of T cell receptor beta chains from one sample in a study of blood T cell repertoires in COVID-19. Assay: immunoSEQ multiplex PCR; the TCRdb copy retains only in-frame clones and omits some. The sample contains a few hundred thousand clones, 89% of which appear only once. Source material: peripheral blood. The origin of the receptors is a man aged 18 to 29 who had recovered from COVID-19. Both conserved end residues are part of each CDR3. A D gene is named only where the DNA matches it firmly. Rows give clone size only sometimes, using once, few, many, or a class for an expanded clone.

J | size | V | D | CDR3 | DNA
TRBJ1-1 | - | TRBV4-1 | - | CASSPLLRGQEAFF | TGCGCCAGCAGCCCCCTCCTTCGAGGTCAAGAAGCTTTCTTT
TRBJ2-7 | - | TRBV2 | TRBD2 | CASSPATSGGLEQYF | TGTGCCAGCAGCCCGGCCACTAGCGGGGGGCTCGAGCAGTACTTC
TRBJ1-2 | - | TRBV6-5 | - | CASSQTGAYGYTF | TGTGCCAGCAGTCAAACAGGTGCCTATGGCTACACCTTC
TRBJ1-2 | - | TRBV7-9 | - | CASSLVGGRGYTF | TGTGCCAGCAGCTTAGTTGGGGGGAGAGGCTACACCTTC
TRBJ2-7 | once | TRBV6-5 | TRBD1 | CASSPRDSGAYEQYF | TGTGCCAGCAGTCCCAGGGACAGTGGAGCCTACGAGCAGTACTTC
TRBJ1-1 | - | TRBV18 | - | CASSQVSGNEAFF | TGTGCCAGCTCACAGGTTTCGGGTAATGAAGCTTTCTTT
TRBJ1-2 | - | TRBV4-3 | - | CASSQRESYGYTF | TGCGCCAGCAGCCAACGGGAATCCTATGGCTACACCTTC
TRBJ1-1 | - | TRBV4-3 | - | CASSQEQVMNTEAFF | TGCGCCAGCAGCCAAGAACAGGTAATGAACACTGAAGCTTTCTTT
TRBJ1-2 | once | TRBV18 | TRBD1 | CASSPQAGQGDGYTF | TGTGCCAGCTCACCACAGGCGGGACAGGGTGATGGCTACACCTTC
TRBJ2-3 | - | TRBV5-4 | TRBD2 | CASSLQAGGGPDTQYF | TGTGCCAGCAGCCTCCAAGCGGGGGGGGGACCAGATACGCAGTATTTT
TRBJ1-1 | - | TRBV9 | - | CASADESGRAEAFF | TGTGCCAGCGCAGACGAGTCAGGCCGCGCTGAAGCTTTCTTT
TRBJ1-1 | few | TRBV4-2 | - | CASSQDSQGRTEAFF | TGTGCCAGCAGCCAAGATAGCCAGGGGCGGACTGAAGCTTTCTTT
TRBJ2-2 | - | TRBV4-1 | - | CASSPTPAGTGELFF | TGCGCCAGCAGCCCGACCCCCGCAGGCACCGGGGAGCTGTTTTTT
TRBJ1-2 | - | TRBV7-2 | TRBD1 | CASTGQGNYGYTF | TGTGCCAGCACCGGACAGGGGAACTATGGCTACACCTTC
TRBJ2-1 | - | TRBV5-1 | - | CASSPADYNGEQFF | TGCGCCAGCAGCCCGGCGGACTACAATGGTGAGCAGTTCTTC
TRBJ1-1 | - | TRBV9 | - | CASSLGGHTEAFF | TGTGCCAGCAGCCTCGGAGGGCACACTGAAGCTTTCTTT
TRBJ1-1 | once | TRBV27 | - | CASSLSFGSPGAFF | TGTGCCAGCAGTTTATCGTTTGGCTCCCCCGGGGCTTTCTTT
TRBJ2-1 | - | TRBV9 | - | CASSPVGVTTNNNNEQFF | TGTGCCAGCAGCCCAGTCGGGGTAACAACCAATAATAACAATGAGCAGTTCTTC
TRBJ1-5 | - | TRBV7-3 | - | CASSLCRGSSEGQPQHF | TGTGCCAGCAGCTTGTGCAGGGGAAGTTCCGAGGGTCAGCCCCAGCATTTT
TRBJ2-7 | - | TRBV6-5 | TRBD1 | CASSWDRAYEQYF | TGTGCCAGCAGTTGGGACAGGGCCTACGAGCAGTACTTC
TRBJ1-5 | - | TRBV6-5 | - | CASSYQQEINNQPQHF | TGTGCCAGCAGTTACCAACAAGAAATTAACAATCAGCCCCAGCATTTT
TRBJ2-2 | - | TRBV9 | - | CASSVPDTGELFF | TGTGCCAGCAGCGTACCGGACACCGGGGAGCTGTTTTTT
TRBJ2-3 | - | TRBV7-9 | TRBD2 | CASSPREGGDTDTQYF | TGTGCCAGCAGCCCTCGAGAGGGAGGGGACACAGATACGCAGTATTTT
TRBJ2-5 | once | TRBV6-4 | TRBD2 | CASSPGLAGPETQYF | TGTGCCAGCAGTCCGGGACTAGCGGGGCCGGAGACCCAGTACTTC
TRBJ2-1 | - | TRBV7-9 | - | CASSPSVAEQFF | TGTGCCAGCAGCCCCAGTGTGGCTGAGCAGTTCTTC
TRBJ1-4 | - | TRBV19 | - | CASKEGTNEKLFF | TGTGCCAGTAAGGAGGGGACTAATGAAAAACTGTTTTTT
TRBJ1-1 | - | TRBV2 | - | CASTWGGANTEAFF | TGTGCCAGCACCTGGGGGGGCGCGAACACTGAAGCTTTCTTT
TRBJ2-1 | - | TRBV6-2/TRBV6-3 | TRBD1 | CASSYLGQGVVLDEQFF | TGTGCCAGCAGTTACCTTGGACAGGGGGTCGTACTCGATGAGCAGTTCTTC
TRBJ2-1 | - | TRBV9 | TRBD1 | CASSGQGSDNEQFF | TGTGCCAGCAGCGGACAGGGTTCTGACAATGAGCAGTTCTTC
TRBJ2-1 | - | TRBV5-4 | TRBD2 | CASSSQRELNEQFF | TGTGCCAGCAGCTCCCAGCGGGAGTTGAATGAGCAGTTCTTC
TRBJ1-2 | - | TRBV10-3 | TRBD1 | CAIKGPPGQGIGGYTF | TGTGCCATCAAAGGCCCTCCGGGACAGGGTATAGGGGGCTACACCTTC
TRBJ2-3 | - | TRBV5-5 | TRBD1 | CASSLGTGWGNTQYF | TGTGCCAGCAGCCTCGGGACAGGATGGGGGAATACGCAGTATTTT
TRBJ1-1 | few | TRBV6-6 | - | CASTQPFGEATEAFF | TGTGCCAGCACCCAACCATTCGGAGAGGCCACTGAAGCTTTCTTT
TRBJ2-7 | - | TRBV11-2 | TRBD2 | CASSLAGEGYEQYF | TGTGCCAGCAGCCTAGCGGGAGAGGGTTACGAGCAGTACTTC
TRBJ1-1 | - | TRBV2 | - | CASNAGAEAFF | TGTGCCAGCAACGCAGGGGCTGAAGCTTTCTTT
TRBJ2-1 | - | TRBV27 | - | CASSFSSYNEQFF | TGTGCCAGCAGTTTTAGCTCCTACAATGAGCAGTTCTTC
TRBJ1-6 | - | TRBV4-3 | - | CASSQDRVPDSPLHF | TGCGCCAGCAGCCAAGACAGGGTTCCGGATTCCCCCCTCCACTTT
TRBJ2-7 | few | TRBV5-1 | - | CASSFDSYYEQYF | TGCGCCAGCAGCTTTGACAGTTACTACGAGCAGTACTTC